The rows below give T cell receptor beta chains drawn from one sample of a study of blood T cell repertoires in COVID-19. Method: immunoSEQ multiplex PCR; TCRdb's copy keeps in-frame clones and lacks some. Among 130,000 to 150,000 clones listed, approximately 86% were seen once. The specimen was PBMCs or T cells enriched from blood (not recorded which). All receptors derive from a woman in her 40s who had been exposed to COVID-19. Both conserved end residues are part of each CDR3. Each record gives: clone size, V gene, J gene, D gene, CDR3 protein, CDR3 DNA. A D gene is named only where the DNA matches it firmly. Clone size, where shown, is once, few, many, or a class for clones that have expanded.

size: .; V: TRBV10-3; J: TRBJ1-2; D: .; CDR3: CAISESTWRGQPEGYTF; DNA: TGTGCCATCAGTGAGTCGACCTGGAGAGGCCAACCGGAGGGCTACACCTTC
size: .; V: TRBV2; J: TRBJ1-1; D: .; CDR3: CASSDTGNTEAFF; DNA: TGTGCCAGCAGTGACACAGGGAACACTGAAGCTTTCTTT
size: .; V: TRBV6-2/TRBV6-3; J: TRBJ2-2; D: .; CDR3: CASSHPTSFSGELFF; DNA: TGTGCCAGCAGTCACCCGACTAGTTTTTCCGGGGAGCTGTTTTTT
size: .; V: TRBV5-1; J: TRBJ1-2; D: .; CDR3: CASSLDTYGYTF; DNA: TGCGCCAGCAGCTTGGACACCTATGGCTACACCTTC
size: .; V: TRBV12-5; J: TRBJ2-3; D: .; CDR3: CASGLVALYTQYF; DNA: TGTGCTAGTGGTTTGGTAGCTCTGTATACGCAGTATTTT
size: few; V: TRBV2; J: TRBJ2-3; D: TRBD1; CDR3: CASDVQGLGTDTQYF; DNA: TGTGCCAGCGACGTACAGGGGCTCGGCACAGATACGCAGTATTTT
size: .; V: TRBV4-1; J: TRBJ2-3; D: TRBD2; CDR3: CASSQEMQGGRLDTQYF; DNA: TGCGCCAGCAGCCAAGAGATGCAGGGCGGGAGGCTTGATACGCAGTATTTT
size: .; V: TRBV6-2/TRBV6-3; J: TRBJ1-1; D: .; CDR3: CASSLRENTEAFF; DNA: TGTGCCAGCAGTTTACGGGAGAACACTGAAGCTTTCTTT
size: .; V: TRBV5-1; J: TRBJ1-3; D: .; CDR3: CASSYLAQGRGGFSGNTIYF; DNA: TGCGCCAGCAGCTATCTCGCCCAGGGGAGAGGGGGTTTCTCTGGAAACACCATATATTTT
size: .; V: TRBV9; J: TRBJ1-1; D: TRBD1; CDR3: CASSGTRGHTEAFF; DNA: TGTGCCAGCAGCGGAACCAGGGGGCACACTGAAGCTTTCTTT
size: .; V: TRBV4-1; J: TRBJ1-5; D: .; CDR3: CASSQDHRVSGSNQPQHF; DNA: TGCGCCAGCAGCCAAGACCATCGGGTCTCGGGTAGCAATCAGCCCCAGCATTTT
size: .; V: TRBV25-1; J: TRBJ1-4; D: .; CDR3: CASSGGNEKLFF; DNA: TGTGCCAGCTCAGGAGGTAATGAAAAACTGTTTTTT
size: few; V: TRBV24-1; J: TRBJ2-1; D: .; CDR3: CATSDRRESYNEQFF; DNA: TGTGCCACCAGTGATCGGAGGGAGAGTTACAATGAGCAGTTCTTC
size: .; V: TRBV23-1; J: TRBJ1-5; D: TRBD1; CDR3: CASSRFQGARQPQHF; DNA: TGCGCCAGCAGTCGATTCCAGGGGGCACGTCAGCCCCAGCATTTT
size: .; V: TRBV7-2; J: TRBJ1-2; D: .; CDR3: CASSTNRYGYTF; DNA: TGTGCCAGCAGCACCAACAGATATGGCTACACCTTC
size: .; V: TRBV15; J: TRBJ1-5; D: TRBD1; CDR3: CATRQGDRDNQPQHF; DNA: TGTGCCACACGACAGGGGGACAGGGACAATCAGCCCCAGCATTTT
size: once; V: TRBV19; J: TRBJ1-5; D: .; CDR3: CASSLGNYGNQPQHF; DNA: TGTGCCAGTAGTCTCGGTAATTATGGCAATCAGCCCCAGCATTTT
size: .; V: TRBV4-3; J: TRBJ2-3; D: .; CDR3: CASSQDWEANTDTQYF; DNA: TGCGCCAGCAGCCAAGACTGGGAGGCCAACACAGATACGCAGTATTTT
size: .; V: TRBV7-9; J: TRBJ2-7; D: .; CDR3: CASSLLSGYEQYF; DNA: TGTGCCAGCAGCTTATTGTCCGGTTACGAGCAGTACTTC
size: .; V: TRBV28; J: TRBJ2-7; D: TRBD1; CDR3: CATSQPDSGTDLDYEQYF; DNA: TGTGCCACCTCCCAGCCCGATTCCGGGACAGATTTGGATTACGAGCAGTACTTC
size: few; V: TRBV6-5; J: TRBJ1-2; D: .; CDR3: CASSKSGLSNYGYTF; DNA: TGTGCCAGCAGTAAATCGGGACTTTCTAACTATGGCTACACCTTC
size: .; V: TRBV27; J: TRBJ1-1; D: TRBD1; CDR3: CASSPTGREAFF; DNA: TGTGCCAGCAGCCCGACAGGGAGGGAAGCTTTCTTT
size: .; V: TRBV12-3/TRBV12-4; J: TRBJ1-1; D: TRBD1; CDR3: CASSPRQGVRAFF; DNA: TGTGCCAGCAGTCCCCGACAGGGCGTGAGGGCTTTCTTT
size: .; V: TRBV19; J: TRBJ2-7; D: .; CDR3: CASSSGTPSRGYEQYF; DNA: TGTGCCAGTAGCTCGGGAACCCCGTCCAGAGGGTACGAGCAGTACTTC
size: once; V: TRBV7-9; J: TRBJ2-5; D: .; CDR3: CASSLGGVAETQYF; DNA: TGTGCCAGCAGCTTAGGGGGGGTAGCGGAGACCCAGTACTTC
size: few; V: TRBV29-1; J: TRBJ1-1; D: .; CDR3: CSVVLRNTEAFF; DNA: TGCAGCGTTGTTCTGAGGAACACTGAAGCTTTCTTT
size: .; V: TRBV7-2; J: TRBJ1-4; D: TRBD1; CDR3: CASSLKIRQGVNEKLFF; DNA: TGTGCCAGCAGCCTTAAAATAAGACAGGGGGTAAATGAAAAACTGTTTTTT
size: .; V: TRBV6-5; J: TRBJ1-1; D: .; CDR3: CASSFLNQGTEAFF; DNA: TGTGCCAGCAGTTTCCTAAATCAGGGGACTGAAGCTTTCTTT
size: .; V: TRBV28; J: TRBJ2-4; D: TRBD2; CDR3: CASKAAGGLAKNIQYF; DNA: TGTGCCAGTAAAGCCGCGGGAGGGCTAGCCAAAAACATTCAGTACTTC
size: .; V: TRBV19; J: TRBJ2-3; D: TRBD2; CDR3: CASRLAGGTDTQYF; DNA: TGTGCCAGTAGGTTGGCGGGAGGGACAGATACGCAGTATTTT
size: .; V: TRBV19; J: TRBJ1-2; D: .; CDR3: CASSIHRDGYTF; DNA: TGTGCCAGTAGTATACACAGGGATGGCTACACCTTC
size: .; V: TRBV18; J: TRBJ1-6; D: .; CDR3: CASSRTSSSSYNSPLHF; DNA: TGTGCCAGCTCACGGACATCCTCAAGCTCCTATAATTCACCCCTCCACTTT
size: few; V: TRBV11-2; J: TRBJ1-3; D: TRBD1; CDR3: CASSPRTGPGNTIYF; DNA: TGTGCCAGCAGCCCGCGGACAGGGCCGGGAAACACCATATATTTT
size: .; V: TRBV21-1; J: TRBJ2-7; D: .; CDR3: CASTERRQGNYEQYF; DNA: TGTGCCAGCACCGAGAGACGACAGGGGAACTACGAGCAGTACTTC
size: once; V: TRBV19; J: TRBJ2-7; D: TRBD2; CDR3: CASSRPGGFAYEQYF; DNA: TGTGCCAGTAGTCGACCGGGAGGTTTCGCCTACGAGCAGTACTTC
size: .; V: TRBV5-1; J: TRBJ2-3; D: TRBD2; CDR3: CASGLSGGVNTQYF; DNA: TGCGCCAGCGGACTTAGCGGGGGGGTAAATACGCAGTATTTT
size: .; V: TRBV2; J: TRBJ2-3; D: TRBD2; CDR3: CASSEASRSSGGSDTQYF; DNA: TGTGCCAGCAGTGAAGCGTCTCGAAGTAGCGGGGGGTCAGATACGCAGTATTTT
size: .; V: TRBV11-2; J: TRBJ1-1; D: .; CDR3: CASSLLRQGIFF; DNA: TGTGCCAGCAGCTTATTACGGCAGGGAATTTTCTTT
size: .; V: TRBV28; J: TRBJ1-1; D: .; CDR3: CASSLPGQTNTEAFF; DNA: TGTGCCAGCAGTTTACCCGGACAGACCAACACTGAAGCTTTCTTT
size: .; V: TRBV6-5; J: TRBJ1-1; D: .; CDR3: CASVRKMNTEAFF; DNA: TGTGCCAGCGTGAGGAAAATGAACACTGAAGCTTTCTTT
size: .; V: TRBV7-2; J: TRBJ2-7; D: TRBD2; CDR3: CASSLEGGGRYEQYF; DNA: TGTGCCAGCAGCTTAGAAGGCGGGGGGCGGTACGAGCAGTACTTC
size: .; V: TRBV5-6; J: TRBJ1-4; D: .; CDR3: CASSLPYRSTGEVEKLFF; DNA: TGTGCCAGCAGCCTCCCGTACAGGAGCACGGGGGAAGTAGAAAAACTGTTTTTT
size: .; V: TRBV5-1; J: TRBJ2-1; D: .; CDR3: CASSFTYSSYNEQFF; DNA: TGCGCCAGCAGCTTCACGTACAGCTCCTACAATGAGCAGTTCTTC
size: .; V: TRBV27; J: TRBJ1-1; D: .; CDR3: CASSLVPWTGEMNTEAFF; DNA: TGTGCCAGCAGTTTAGTACCTTGGACGGGGGAAATGAACACTGAAGCTTTCTTT
size: once; V: TRBV6-5; J: TRBJ2-7; D: TRBD1; CDR3: CASSYSAGGRYEQYF; DNA: TGTGCCAGCAGTTACTCGGCAGGGGGCAGATACGAGCAGTACTTC
size: .; V: TRBV10-3; J: TRBJ1-2; D: .; CDR3: CASHENRDSNYGYTF; DNA: TGTGCCAGCCACGAAAACCGGGACTCTAACTATGGCTACACCTTC
size: .; V: TRBV27; J: TRBJ2-2; D: TRBD2; CDR3: CASSLFPGEGTGELFF; DNA: TGTGCCAGCAGTTTATTCCCGGGGGAGGGCACCGGGGAGCTGTTTTTT
size: once; V: TRBV27; J: TRBJ1-6; D: .; CDR3: CASSFVIGSIRSPLHF; DNA: TGTGCCAGCAGTTTTGTAATTGGGAGTATCCGTTCACCCCTCCACTTT
size: .; V: TRBV10-1; J: TRBJ1-6; D: .; CDR3: CASTKELRGSPLHF; DNA: TGCGCCAGCACCAAGGAGCTTAGGGGTTCACCCCTCCACTTT
size: .; V: TRBV14; J: TRBJ2-7; D: TRBD2; CDR3: CASSRGSGDTYEQYF; DNA: TGTGCCAGCAGCCGGGGTAGCGGGGATACCTACGAGCAGTACTTC
size: .; V: TRBV7-9; J: TRBJ1-1; D: TRBD1; CDR3: CASSLEQGTEAFF; DNA: TGTGCCAGCAGCTTAGAACAGGGGACTGAAGCTTTCTTT
size: .; V: TRBV19; J: TRBJ1-3; D: TRBD1; CDR3: CASSTGTGQRSGNTIYF; DNA: TGTGCCAGTAGTACCGGGACAGGGCAACGCTCTGGAAACACCATATATTTT
size: .; V: TRBV6-5; J: TRBJ1-1; D: .; CDR3: CASSYTDTLNTEAFF; DNA: TGTGCCAGCAGTTACACCGACACTCTGAACACTGAAGCTTTCTTT
size: .; V: TRBV27; J: TRBJ2-7; D: .; CDR3: CASSLRTAALYEQYF; DNA: TGTGCCAGCAGTTTAAGGACAGCGGCCCTCTACGAGCAGTACTTC
size: once; V: TRBV4-3; J: TRBJ2-7; D: .; CDR3: CASSQDLLVEGGEQYF; DNA: TGCGCCAGCAGCCAAGATCTTCTTGTGGAGGGCGGCGAGCAGTACTTC
size: .; V: TRBV5-4; J: TRBJ1-3; D: TRBD1; CDR3: CASSLQGSGNTIYF; DNA: TGTGCCAGCAGCTTACAGGGGTCTGGAAACACCATATATTTT
size: .; V: TRBV19; J: TRBJ1-6; D: TRBD1; CDR3: CASSIAPGQTNSPLHF; DNA: TGTGCCAGTAGTATAGCTCCGGGACAGACAAATTCACCCCTCCACTTT
size: .; V: TRBV5-1; J: TRBJ1-1; D: TRBD1; CDR3: CASSQLQGSGNTEAFF; DNA: TGCGCCAGCAGCCAGTTACAGGGGAGCGGGAACACTGAAGCTTTCTTT
size: .; V: TRBV12-2; J: TRBJ2-5; D: .; CDR3: CASRLATAEDLLAGSCETQYF; DNA: TGTGCAAGTCGCTTAGCGACAGCCGAGGACCTACTAGCGGGTTCATGTGAGACCCAGTACTTC